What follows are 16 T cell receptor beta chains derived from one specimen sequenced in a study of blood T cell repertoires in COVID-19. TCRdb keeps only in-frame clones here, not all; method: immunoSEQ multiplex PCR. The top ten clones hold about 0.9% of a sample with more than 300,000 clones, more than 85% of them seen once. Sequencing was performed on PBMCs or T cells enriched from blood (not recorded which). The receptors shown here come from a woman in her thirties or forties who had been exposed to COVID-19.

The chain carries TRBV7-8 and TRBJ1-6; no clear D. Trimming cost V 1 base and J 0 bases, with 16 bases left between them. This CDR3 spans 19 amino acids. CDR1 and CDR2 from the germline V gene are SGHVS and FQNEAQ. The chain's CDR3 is CASSLDGLGTSSYNSPLHF. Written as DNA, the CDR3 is TGTGCCAGCAGCTTAGATGGGTTGGGCACCAGCTCCTATAATTCACCCCTCCACTTT.

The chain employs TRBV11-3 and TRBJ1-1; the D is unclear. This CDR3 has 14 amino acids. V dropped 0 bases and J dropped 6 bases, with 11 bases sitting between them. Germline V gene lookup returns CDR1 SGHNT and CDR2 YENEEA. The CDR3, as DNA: TGTGCCAGCAGCTTAGATGAGGGCCGCCCTGAAGCTTTCTTT. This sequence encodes CASSLDEGRPEAFF. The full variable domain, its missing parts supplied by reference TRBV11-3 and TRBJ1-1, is EAGVVQSPRYKIIEKKQPVAFWCNPISGHNTLYWYLQNLGQGPELLIRYENEEAVDDSQLPKDRFSAERLKGVDSTLKIQPAELGDSAVYLCASSLDEGRPEAFFGQGTRLTVV.

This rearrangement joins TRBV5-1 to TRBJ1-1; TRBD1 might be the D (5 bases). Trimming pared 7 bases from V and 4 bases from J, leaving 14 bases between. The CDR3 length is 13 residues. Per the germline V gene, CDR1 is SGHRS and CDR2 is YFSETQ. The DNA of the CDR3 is TGCGCCAGCGGGGTGGGGGGAGGCACTGAAGCTTTCTTT. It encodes CASGVGGGTEAFF.

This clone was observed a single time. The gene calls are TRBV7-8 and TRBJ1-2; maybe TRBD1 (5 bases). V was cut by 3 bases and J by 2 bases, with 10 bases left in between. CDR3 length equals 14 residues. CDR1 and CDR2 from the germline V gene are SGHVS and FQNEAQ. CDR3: CASSFGHTNYGYTF. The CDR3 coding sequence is TGTGCCAGCAGCTTCGGACACACAAACTATGGCTACACCTTC.

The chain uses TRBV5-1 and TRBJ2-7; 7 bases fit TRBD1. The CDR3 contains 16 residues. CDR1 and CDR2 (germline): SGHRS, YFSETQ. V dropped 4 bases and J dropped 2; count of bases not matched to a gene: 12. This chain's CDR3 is CASSANPGQPPYEQYF. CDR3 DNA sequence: TGCGCCAGCAGCGCCAATCCGGGACAGCCGCCCTACGAGCAGTACTTC.

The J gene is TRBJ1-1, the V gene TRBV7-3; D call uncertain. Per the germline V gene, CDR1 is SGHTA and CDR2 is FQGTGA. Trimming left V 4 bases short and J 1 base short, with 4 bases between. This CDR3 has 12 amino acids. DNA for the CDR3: TGTGCCAGCAGCTACGGGAACACTGAAGCTTTCTTT. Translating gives CASSYGNTEAFF.

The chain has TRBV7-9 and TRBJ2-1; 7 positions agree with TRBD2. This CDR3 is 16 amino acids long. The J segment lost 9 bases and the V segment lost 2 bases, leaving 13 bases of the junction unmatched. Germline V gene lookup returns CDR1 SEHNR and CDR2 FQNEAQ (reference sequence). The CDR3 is CASSLSHGLADTEQFF. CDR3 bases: TGTGCCAGCAGCTTAAGTCACGGCCTAGCGGATACTGAGCAGTTCTTC.

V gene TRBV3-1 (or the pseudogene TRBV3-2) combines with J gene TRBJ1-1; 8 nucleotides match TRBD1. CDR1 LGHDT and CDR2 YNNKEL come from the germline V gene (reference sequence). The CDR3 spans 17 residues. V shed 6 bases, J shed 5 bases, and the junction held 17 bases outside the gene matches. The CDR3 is CASSPEGQGAFGTEAFF. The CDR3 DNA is TGTGCCAGCAGTCCGGAGGGGCAGGGGGCGTTCGGAACTGAAGCTTTCTTT.

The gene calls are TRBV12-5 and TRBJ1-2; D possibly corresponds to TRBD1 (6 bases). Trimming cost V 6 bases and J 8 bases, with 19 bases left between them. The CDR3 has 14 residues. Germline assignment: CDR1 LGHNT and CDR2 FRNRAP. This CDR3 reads CASGRGTGTQGYTF. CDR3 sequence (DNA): TGTGCTAGTGGCCGCGGAACAGGGACGCAGGGCTACACCTTC.

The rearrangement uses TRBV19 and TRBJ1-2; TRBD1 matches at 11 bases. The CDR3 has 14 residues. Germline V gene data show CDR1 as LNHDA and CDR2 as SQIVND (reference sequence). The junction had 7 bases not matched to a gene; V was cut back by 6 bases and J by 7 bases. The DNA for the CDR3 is TGTGCCAGTAGACCCTGGACAGGGGGCTCTGGCTACACCTTC. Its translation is CASRPWTGGSGYTF.

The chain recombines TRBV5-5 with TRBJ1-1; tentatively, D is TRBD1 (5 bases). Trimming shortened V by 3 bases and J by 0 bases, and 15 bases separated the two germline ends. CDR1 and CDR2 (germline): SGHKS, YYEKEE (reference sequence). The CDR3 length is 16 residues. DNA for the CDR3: TGTGCCAGCAGCTCCCTGCCCCAGGGCTTGAACACTGAAGCTTTCTTT. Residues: CASSSLPQGLNTEAFF.

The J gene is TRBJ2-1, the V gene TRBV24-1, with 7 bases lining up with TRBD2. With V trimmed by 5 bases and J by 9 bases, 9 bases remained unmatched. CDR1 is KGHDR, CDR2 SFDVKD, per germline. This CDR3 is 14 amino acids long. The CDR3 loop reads CATSALPTSPEQFF. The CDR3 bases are TGTGCCACCAGTGCCCTCCCGACTAGCCCTGAGCAGTTCTTC.

Written as DNA, the CDR3 is TGTGCCAGCAGTTTAGGGCAGTACTACGAGCAGTACTTC. This translates into CASSLGQYYEQYF. V is TRBV12-3 or TRBV12-4 and J is TRBJ2-7; no clear D. The V end was cut by 1 base, the J end by 3 bases, with 7 bases between. CDR3 length: 13 amino acids.

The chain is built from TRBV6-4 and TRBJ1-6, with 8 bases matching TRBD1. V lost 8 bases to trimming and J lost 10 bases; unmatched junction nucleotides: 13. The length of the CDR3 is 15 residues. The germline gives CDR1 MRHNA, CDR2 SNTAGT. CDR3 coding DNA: TGTGCCAGCGCGCAGGGGGCGCAAGCTGGGTCACCCCTCCACTTT. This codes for CASAQGAQAGSPLHF.

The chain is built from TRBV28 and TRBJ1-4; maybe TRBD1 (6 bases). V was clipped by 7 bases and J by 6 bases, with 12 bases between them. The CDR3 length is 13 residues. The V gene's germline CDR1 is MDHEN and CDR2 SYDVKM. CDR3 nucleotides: TGTGCCAGCACCCTGGGGGCCTATGAAAAACTGTTTTTT. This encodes CASTLGAYEKLFF.

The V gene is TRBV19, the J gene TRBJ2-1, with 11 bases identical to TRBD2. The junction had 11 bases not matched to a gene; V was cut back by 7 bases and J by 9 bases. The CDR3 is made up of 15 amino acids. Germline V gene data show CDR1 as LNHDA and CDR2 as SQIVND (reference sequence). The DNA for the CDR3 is TGTGCCAGTACCACCCGACTAGCGGGATGGGGTGAGCAGTTCTTC. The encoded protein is CASTTRLAGWGEQFF.